These T cell receptor beta chains were read from a single sample in a study of blood T cell repertoires in COVID-19. TCRdb's table, derived via immunoSEQ multiplex PCR, lists solely in-frame clones and lacks some. The sample gives 90,000 to 100,000 clones, around 88% of which show up once; 15% to 20% is in the top ten. Sequencing used peripheral blood. The receptors here all came from a woman in her sixties with COVID-19, enrolled during active disease. Both conserved end residues are part of each CDR3. D genes are given only for firm matches. Clone size is given for some rows only: seen once, a few or many times, or a class if the clone is expanded.

NA	TRBD1	TRBV4-3	TRBJ2-7	CASSLQTGGSYEQYF	TGCGCCAGCAGCCTACAGACAGGGGGGTCCTACGAGCAGTACTTC
NA	NA	TRBV7-2	TRBJ2-7	CASSLAPSVVYYEQYF	TGTGCCAGCAGCTTGGCTCCTAGTGTTGTCTACTACGAGCAGTACTTC
NA	TRBD1	TRBV6-5	TRBJ1-1	CASSHHRGLNTEAFF	TGTGCCAGCAGCCATCACAGGGGCCTGAACACTGAAGCTTTCTTT
NA	TRBD1	TRBV19	TRBJ1-6	CASSPRQGMENSPLHF	TGTGCCAGTAGCCCTCGACAGGGTATGGAGAATTCACCCCTCCACTTT
NA	NA	TRBV6-2/TRBV6-3	TRBJ1-1	CASSINPGQENTEAFF	TGTGCCAGCAGCATAAATCCAGGGCAGGAGAACACTGAAGCTTTCTTT
NA	TRBD1	TRBV6-5	TRBJ1-5	CAIDHRGISNQPQHF	TGTGCCATCGATCACAGGGGGATCAGCAATCAGCCCCAGCATTTT
NA	NA	TRBV7-2	TRBJ1-5	CASSLQTGSFDQPQHF	TGTGCCAGCAGCTTACAAACAGGTAGCTTCGATCAGCCCCAGCATTTT
NA	TRBD1	TRBV10-3	TRBJ1-1	CAISADRGRGSSEAFF	TGTGCCATCAGCGCGGACAGGGGAAGGGGTTCGTCTGAAGCTTTCTTT
NA	NA	TRBV19	TRBJ1-5	CASMSGGNQPQHF	TGTGCCAGTATGTCCGGGGGCAATCAGCCCCAGCATTTT
NA	NA	TRBV6-5	TRBJ1-1	CASSTGHLNTEAFF	TGTGCCAGCAGTACCGGACACCTGAACACTGAAGCTTTCTTT
NA	TRBD1	TRBV11-2	TRBJ2-6	CASSLGQGAGANVLTF	TGTGCCAGCAGCTTGGGACAGGGAGCTGGGGCCAACGTCCTGACTTTC
NA	TRBD1	TRBV27	TRBJ1-2	CASRDRVDYGYTF	TGTGCCAGCAGGGACAGGGTTGACTATGGCTACACCTTC
NA	TRBD1	TRBV28	TRBJ1-2	CASRWDSTKGYTF	TGTGCCAGCAGATGGGACAGCACCAAAGGCTACACCTTC
NA	NA	TRBV19	TRBJ1-1	CASSPAPGNTEAFF	TGTGCCAGTAGTCCAGCCCCAGGCAACACTGAAGCTTTCTTT
NA	NA	TRBV5-6	TRBJ2-3	CASSLATADTQYF	TGTGCCAGCAGCTTGGCAACGGCAGATACGCAGTATTTT
NA	NA	TRBV5-1	TRBJ2-6	CASSLGAGGSGANVLTF	TGCGCCAGCAGCTTGGGAGCCGGGGGCTCTGGGGCCAACGTCCTGACTTTC
NA	NA	TRBV5-6	TRBJ1-4	CASSLVRGEGSEKLFF	TGTGCCAGCAGCTTGGTACGTGGGGAAGGGAGTGAAAAACTGTTTTTT
NA	TRBD2	TRBV30	TRBJ2-1	CAWSVSSGGTEQFF	TGTGCCTGGAGTGTATCCAGCGGGGGGACTGAGCAGTTCTTC
once	TRBD2	TRBV5-8	TRBJ2-1	CASSLVSSGGFEQFF	TGTGCCAGCAGCTTGGTTTCTAGCGGGGGGTTTGAGCAGTTCTTC
NA	TRBD2	TRBV6-5	TRBJ2-5	CASSYERGLGETQYF	TGTGCCAGCAGTTACGAGCGGGGGCTCGGAGAGACCCAGTACTTC
NA	NA	TRBV30	TRBJ1-4	CAWSVGGGEKLFF	TGTGCCTGGAGTGTAGGGGGTGGGGAAAAACTGTTTTTT
NA	NA	TRBV30	TRBJ2-4	CAWSVQNKNIQYF	TGTGCCTGGAGTGTACAAAACAAAAACATTCAGTACTTC
NA	NA	TRBV18	TRBJ2-3	CASSPARLGSTDTQYF	TGTGCCAGCTCGCCAGCCCGACTAGGCAGCACAGATACGCAGTATTTT
NA	TRBD2	TRBV2	TRBJ2-7	CASRQLPGGESYEQYF	TGTGCCAGCAGGCAACTCCCGGGGGGGGAGTCCTACGAGCAGTACTTC
NA	NA	TRBV6-5	TRBJ1-2	CASSGIRGLTDGYTF	TGTGCCAGCAGCGGGATCAGAGGGCTTACGGATGGCTACACCTTC
NA	NA	TRBV7-9	TRBJ1-4	CASSPRGVNEKLFF	TGTGCCAGCAGCCCCCGAGGTGTGAACGAAAAACTGTTTTTT
NA	TRBD2	TRBV7-2	TRBJ2-3	CASSLVPGGLDTQYF	TGTGCCAGCAGCTTAGTGCCGGGGGGGCTAGATACGCAGTATTTT
few	TRBD1	TRBV28	TRBJ1-2	CASSPDRAGYGYTF	TGTGCCAGCAGTCCAGACAGGGCGGGGTATGGCTACACCTTC
NA	NA	TRBV9	TRBJ1-1	CASSVGGSTEAFF	TGTGCCAGCAGCGTAGGGGGCTCCACTGAAGCTTTCTTT
NA	NA	TRBV10-3	TRBJ2-1	CAISGMYNEQFF	TGTGCCATCAGTGGTATGTACAATGAGCAGTTCTTC
NA	NA	TRBV5-6	TRBJ1-1	CASRYRDYYTEAFF	TGTGCCAGCAGATACAGGGACTACTACACTGAAGCTTTCTTT
NA	NA	TRBV6-1	TRBJ1-1	CASSEAGLNTEAFF	TGTGCCAGCAGTGAGGCAGGCCTGAACACTGAAGCTTTCTTT
NA	NA	TRBV18	TRBJ2-1	CASSPGGSGMDEQFF	TGTGCCAGCTCACCAGGGGGGTCCGGTATGGATGAGCAGTTCTTC
once	TRBD1	TRBV5-1	TRBJ1-3	CASSPGQAGNTIYF	TGCGCCAGCAGCCCGGGACAGGCTGGAAACACCATATATTTT
NA	NA	TRBV9	TRBJ2-2	CASSAQAWELFF	TGTGCCAGCAGCGCGCAGGCCTGGGAGCTGTTTTTT
NA	NA	TRBV3-1/TRBV3-2	TRBJ2-3	CASSRGEDTQYF	TGTGCCAGCAGCCGCGGGGAAGATACGCAGTATTTT
NA	NA	TRBV28	TRBJ2-7	CASSLGREGTYEQYF	TGTGCCAGCAGTTTAGGCCGGGAAGGTACCTACGAGCAGTACTTC
NA	NA	TRBV30	TRBJ1-2	CAWSVQARNYGYTF	TGTGCCTGGAGTGTTCAGGCGAGAAACTATGGCTACACCTTC
NA	TRBD2	TRBV5-1	TRBJ2-2	CASSLSRTSGGVGELFF	TGCGCCAGCAGCCTTTCGAGGACTAGCGGGGGTGTCGGGGAGCTGTTTTTT
NA	NA	TRBV9	TRBJ1-2	CASSAVPYGYTF	TGTGCCAGCAGCGCAGTCCCCTATGGCTACACCTTC
NA	NA	TRBV5-1	TRBJ1-1	CASSLGGIAGGFAGAFF	TGCGCCAGCAGCTTGGGAGGAATTGCTGGTGGCTTTGCTGGGGCTTTCTTT
NA	NA	TRBV4-2	TRBJ2-5	CASSQDREETQYF	TGTGCCAGCAGCCAAGATCGGGAGGAGACCCAGTACTTC